The TCR beta chain described here comes from a study of CD8 T cells in ankylosing spondylitis. TCRdb reprocessed the 5' RACE reads via MiXCR and lists one record per CDR3 protein. The repertoire consists of 250,000 to 350,000 distinct CDR3 sequences, with roughly 20% occurring once and the leading ten covering roughly 3.6%. The specimen sequenced was blood, either unsorted or a sorted T cell fraction (not recorded which). This receptor was identified in a female donor with ankylosing spondylitis or in good health (not recorded which).

The CDR3 loop is CASSSGGVVAFF. The CDR3 DNA reads TGTGCCAGCAGCTCGGGCGGGGTTGTGGCTTTCTTT. This rearrangement joins TRBV7-2 to TRBJ1-1, with D uncertain. CDR3 length equals 12 residues. The ends were cut back, 4 bases at V and 11 bases at J, with 14 bases in the middle. CDR1 is SGHTA, CDR2 FQGNSA, per germline. Using reference TRBV7-2 and TRBJ1-1 for the parts outside the CDR3, the full variable domain is GAGVSQSPSNKVTEKGKDVELRCDPISGHTALYWYRQSLGQGLEFLIYFQGNSAPDKSGLPSDRFSAERTGGSVSTLTIQRTQQEDSAVYLCASSSGGVVAFFGQGTRLTVV.